The clone carrying this T cell receptor (beta chain) was recorded at least ten times. V gave up 3 bases and J gave up 1 base, with 15 bases separating them. CDR3 size: 16 residues. Germline CDR1 reads MGHRA; CDR2 reads YSYEKL. TCRdb passed the 5' RACE reads through MiXCR, listing each CDR3 protein once. The sample holds just under 65,000 distinct CDR3 sequences, 22% seen once. The origin of this receptor is a female donor with breast cancer. Sequenced: memory CD4+ T cells sorted from a lymph node. Subset reported: memory CD4+ T cells, CD4+CD45RO+CD25-. The chain has TRBV4-1 and TRBJ2-5; D uncertain. The CDR3 reads CASSHLALGFQETQYF. The CDR3 DNA sequence: TGCGCCAGCAGCCATCTGGCCCTTGGATTCCAAGAGACCCAGTACTTC.